This entry concerns a single TCR beta chain. The sample belongs to a study of blood T cell repertoires in COVID-19. Sequenced by immunoSEQ multiplex PCR; TCRdb stores in-frame clones only, minus some. The table shows 250,000 to 350,000 clones, with around 87% occurring only once. The CDR3 totals 14 residues. CDR1 SGHTA and CDR2 FQGNSA come from the germline V gene. The V segment lost 4 bases and the J segment 7 bases; nucleotides outside the gene matches: 8. The receptor was isolated from a woman in her 50s who had recovered from COVID-19. Material for sequencing was peripheral blood. J is TRBJ1-2 and V is TRBV7-2; 8 bases are shared with TRBD1. For the CDR3, the DNA is TGTGCCAGCAGCTCCCCGGACAGGGCCCGTGGCTACACCTTC. Encoded protein: CASSSPDRARGYTF.